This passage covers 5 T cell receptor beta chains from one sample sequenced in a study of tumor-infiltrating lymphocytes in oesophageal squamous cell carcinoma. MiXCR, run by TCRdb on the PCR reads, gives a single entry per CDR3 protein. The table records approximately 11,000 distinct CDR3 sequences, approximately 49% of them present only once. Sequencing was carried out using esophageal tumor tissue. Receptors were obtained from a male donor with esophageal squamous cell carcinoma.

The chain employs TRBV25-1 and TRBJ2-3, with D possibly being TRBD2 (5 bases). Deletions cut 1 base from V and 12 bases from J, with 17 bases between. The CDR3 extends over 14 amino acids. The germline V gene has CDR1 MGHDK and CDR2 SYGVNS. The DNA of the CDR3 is TGTGCCAGCAGTGAATTTACGACGTGGGAGACCCAGTATTTT. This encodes CASSEFTTWETQYF.

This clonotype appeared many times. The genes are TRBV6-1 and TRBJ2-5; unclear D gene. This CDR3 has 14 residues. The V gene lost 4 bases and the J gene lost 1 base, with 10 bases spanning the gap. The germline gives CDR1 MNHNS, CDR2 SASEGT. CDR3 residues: CASSGRAVQETQYF. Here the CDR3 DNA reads TGTGCCAGCAGTGGAAGGGCGGTCCAAGAGACCCAGTACTTC.

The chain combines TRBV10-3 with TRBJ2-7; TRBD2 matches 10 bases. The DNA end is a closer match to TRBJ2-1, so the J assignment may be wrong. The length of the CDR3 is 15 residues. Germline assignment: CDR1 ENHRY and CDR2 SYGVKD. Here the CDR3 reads CAIRGLAGDQDEQFF. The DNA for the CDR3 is TGTGCCATCAGGGGCCTAGCGGGAGATCAGGATGAGCAGTTCTTC.

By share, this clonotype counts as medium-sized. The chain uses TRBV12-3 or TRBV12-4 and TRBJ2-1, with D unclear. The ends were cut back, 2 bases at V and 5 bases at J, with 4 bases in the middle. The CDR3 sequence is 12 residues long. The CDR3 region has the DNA TGTGCCAGCAGTTTAACCGACAATGAGCAGTTCTTC. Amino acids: CASSLTDNEQFF.

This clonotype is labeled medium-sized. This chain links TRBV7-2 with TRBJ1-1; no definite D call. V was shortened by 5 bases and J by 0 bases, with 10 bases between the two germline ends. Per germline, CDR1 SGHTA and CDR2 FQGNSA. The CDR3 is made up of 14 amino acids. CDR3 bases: TGTGCCAGCAGCGACGCCACAGTGAACACTGAAGCTTTCTTT. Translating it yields CASSDATVNTEAFF.